The next 15 T cell receptor beta chains were all read from a single sample in a study of OX40 agonist ivuxolimab in advanced cancers. The method was immunoSEQ multiplex PCR; TCRdb's version includes in-frame clones alone and lacks a portion of them. The sample contains about 94,000 clones, around 94% of which appear only once. This sample comprised CD4+ or CD8+ T cells sorted from blood, obtained in a trial of the OX40 agonist ivuxolimab. The source of these receptors is an adult with an advanced solid tumor such as melanoma, head and neck, liver or kidney cancer.

J is TRBJ2-6 and V is TRBV27; 9 bases match TRBD1. The germline V gene has CDR1 MNHEY and CDR2 SMNVEV (reference sequence). This CDR3 comprises 18 residues. The J segment lost 4 bases and the V segment lost 4 bases, leaving 11 bases of the junction unmatched. The CDR3 loop reads CASSSLTGGLSGANVLTF. CDR3 in DNA: TGTGCCAGCAGTTCTTTAACAGGGGGCCTATCCGGGGCCAACGTCCTGACTTTC.

The chain links TRBV5-3 to TRBJ1-2; no clear D gene. TRBV5-3 is known as an ORF, though its function is uncertain. V was clipped by 3 bases and J by 6 bases, with 12 bases between them. This CDR3 is built from 13 residues. CDR3 nucleotide sequence: TGTGCCAGAAGCTGGTTTGTGCCGCATGGCTACACCTTC. Protein product: CARSWFVPHGYTF.

V is TRBV28 and J is TRBJ2-1; TRBD2 agrees at 12 bases. The J segment lost 8 bases and the V segment lost 6 bases, leaving 8 bases of the junction unmatched. The CDR3 spans 15 residues. Germline V CDR1 and CDR2: MDHEN, SYDVKM. CDR3 in amino acids: CASRGTSGRPHEQFF. CDR3 nucleotides: TGTGCCAGCAGGGGTACTAGCGGGAGGCCCCATGAGCAGTTCTTC.

V and J are TRBV18 and TRBJ1-1, with TRBD1 identical over 10 bases. The CDR3 totals 18 residues. Germline assignment: CDR1 KGHSH and CDR2 LQKENI. V lost 4 bases, J lost 0 bases, and 11 bases stayed unmatched. The CDR3 sequence is CASSLTTGTGEVNTEAFF. The CDR3 region has the DNA TGTGCCAGCTCACTCACGACCGGGACAGGGGAGGTGAACACTGAAGCTTTCTTT.

The CDR3 DNA follows: TGTGCCAGCAGCTTAGGAGGGACTAGCGGAGGTTACGAGCAGTACTTC. Translation gives CASSLGGTSGGYEQYF. This chain connects TRBV7-2 to TRBJ2-7; TRBD2 aligns across 11 bases. V dropped 1 base and J dropped 4; count of bases not matched to a gene: 6. The CDR3 length is 16 residues. The germline gives CDR1 SGHTA, CDR2 FQGNSA.

The J gene is TRBJ2-2, the V gene TRBV25-1; D may be TRBD1 or TRBD2 (5 bases each). Germline CDR1 and CDR2: MGHDK and SYGVNS. The CDR3 loop spans 12 amino acids. V shed 8 bases and J shed 9 bases, with 13 bases lying between them. The CDR3 coding sequence is TGTGCCAGCTCCGAGGGGTACCGGGAGCTGTTTTTT. Translation gives CASSEGYRELFF.

V gene TRBV4-1 combines with J gene TRBJ2-5; possible D gene TRBD2, 6 bases. Germline loops: CDR1 MGHRA, CDR2 YSYEKL. The CDR3 extends over 15 amino acids. The V end lost 0 bases, the J end lost 2 bases, and 10 bases lay between the germline ends. Here the CDR3 reads CASSQDGTSQETQYF. As DNA, the CDR3 is TGCGCCAGCAGCCAAGATGGGACTTCACAAGAGACCCAGTACTTC.

This sequence joins TRBV25-1 and TRBJ2-7; 12 bases are a match to TRBD1. The germline V gene encodes CDR1 MGHDK and CDR2 SYGVNS. Unmatched junction bases numbered 4, after V lost 6 bases and J lost 7 bases. The CDR3 consists of 13 residues. In nucleotides, the CDR3 is TGTGCCAGCAGGGGACAGGGGGCAAGGGAGCAGTACTTC. Translation: CASRGQGAREQYF.

V usage is TRBV12-5 and J usage is TRBJ1-5, with TRBD1 matching 10 bases. From germline, CDR1 is LGHNT and CDR2 FRNRAP. The CDR3 covers 17 residues. Trimming cost V 5 bases and J 4 bases; bases outside gene matches: 11. In DNA form, the CDR3 reads TGTGCTAGTGGTCCCCATCCCCGGACAGGGGGGAATCAGCCCCAGCATTTT. Its protein is CASGPHPRTGGNQPQHF.

The chain is built from TRBV28 and TRBJ1-2, with TRBD1 as a possible D gene (5 bases). Trimming removed 4 bases from V and 5 bases from J, with 11 bases in between. The V gene's germline CDR1 is MDHEN and CDR2 SYDVKM. The CDR3 has 13 residues. The CDR3 protein is CASSWGRTYGYTF. CDR3 in DNA: TGTGCCAGCAGTTGGGGCAGGACTTATGGCTACACCTTC.

This chain joins TRBV21-1 and TRBJ2-7; TRBD2 is the table's D call and was not checked against the DNA. TRBV21-1 constitutes a pseudogene. The CDR3 is made up of 18 amino acids. In DNA, the CDR3 is TGTGCCAGCAGCACGACAAGAACTAGCGGGAGGGTCACCTACGAGCAGTACTTC. It specifies CASSTTRTSGRVTYEQYF.

CDR3 protein: CASSYSKGAGEQYF. The CDR3 DNA reads as TGTGCCAGCAGTTACTCGAAGGGGGCCGGGGAGCAGTACTTC. The gene calls are TRBV6-5 and TRBJ2-7, with 7 nucleotides matching TRBD1. Germline assignment: CDR1 MNHEY and CDR2 SVGAGI. V lost 0 bases to trimming and J lost 7 bases; unmatched junction nucleotides: 6. This CDR3 has 14 amino acids.

This clone has just a few counts. The chain is built from TRBV6-5 and TRBJ1-5, with D unresolved. V shed 4 bases and J shed 0 bases, with 10 bases lying between them. The germline V gene has CDR1 MNHEY and CDR2 SVGAGI. The CDR3 runs 15 residues. This chain's CDR3 is CASSLGGNSNQPQHF. CDR3 DNA: TGTGCCAGCAGTTTGGGAGGGAATAGCAATCAGCCCCAGCATTTT.

The CDR3 here is CASSHYGLAEYNEQFF. For the CDR3, the DNA is TGTGCCAGCAGCCACTATGGACTAGCGGAATACAATGAGCAGTTCTTC. The chain recombines TRBV4-2 with TRBJ2-1; 10 bases line up with TRBD2. The CDR3 length is 16 residues. V lost 3 bases to trimming and J lost 4 bases; unmatched junction nucleotides: 6. CDR1 LGHNA and CDR2 YNFKEQ come from the germline V gene.

This sequence joins TRBV10-3 and TRBJ1-4; D remains ambiguous. Trimming cost V 4 bases and J 5 bases, with 11 bases left between them. This CDR3 has 14 amino acids. Germline CDR1 and CDR2: ENHRY and SYGVKD. The CDR3 nucleotides read TGTGCCATCAGTGGCCACTTACGGAATGAAAAACTGTTTTTT. The encoded protein is CAISGHLRNEKLFF.